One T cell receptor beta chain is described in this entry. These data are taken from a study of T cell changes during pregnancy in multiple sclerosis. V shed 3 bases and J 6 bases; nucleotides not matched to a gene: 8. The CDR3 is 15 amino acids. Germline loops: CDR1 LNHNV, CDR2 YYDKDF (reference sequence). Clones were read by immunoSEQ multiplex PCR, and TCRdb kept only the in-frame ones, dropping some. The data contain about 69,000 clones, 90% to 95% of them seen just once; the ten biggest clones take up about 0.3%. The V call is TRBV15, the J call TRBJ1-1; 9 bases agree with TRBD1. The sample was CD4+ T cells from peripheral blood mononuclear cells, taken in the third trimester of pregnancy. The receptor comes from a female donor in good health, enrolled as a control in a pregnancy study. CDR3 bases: TGTGCCACCAGCAGGGAATTACAGGGGGCTGCTGAAGCTTTCTTT. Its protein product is CATSRELQGAAEAFF.